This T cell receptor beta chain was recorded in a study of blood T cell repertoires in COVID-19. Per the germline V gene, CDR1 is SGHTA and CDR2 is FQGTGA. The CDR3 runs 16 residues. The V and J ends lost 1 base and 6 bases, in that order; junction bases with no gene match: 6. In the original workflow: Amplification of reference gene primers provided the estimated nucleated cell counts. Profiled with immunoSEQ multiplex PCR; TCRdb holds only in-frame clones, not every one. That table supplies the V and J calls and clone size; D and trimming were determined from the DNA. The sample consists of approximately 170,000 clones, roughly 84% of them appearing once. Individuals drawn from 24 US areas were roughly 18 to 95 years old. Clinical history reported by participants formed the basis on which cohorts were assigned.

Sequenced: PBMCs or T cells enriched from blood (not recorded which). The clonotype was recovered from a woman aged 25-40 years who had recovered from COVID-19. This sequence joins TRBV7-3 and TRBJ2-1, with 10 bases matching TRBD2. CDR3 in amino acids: CASSLNLAGASNEQFF. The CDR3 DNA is TGTGCCAGCAGCTTAAATCTAGCGGGAGCGTCCAATGAGCAGTTCTTC.